One sample yielded the 30 T cell receptor beta chains listed below, sequenced in a study of T-cell memory formation after mild COVID-19. TCRdb re-analysed the 5' RACE reads in MiXCR, keeping a single row per CDR3 protein. This table holds fewer than 350,000 distinct CDR3 sequences, roughly 18% found once. The sequenced material came from PBMCs or a T cell subset sorted from them (not recorded which). The receptors were gathered from a young man who had mild COVID-19 (a few samples of this study predate the infection). Cell type and time point are not known.

The chain has TRBV7-2 and TRBJ2-3; 8 nucleotides match TRBD2. The CDR3 has 17 amino acids. Germline V gives CDR1 SGHTA, CDR2 FQGNSA. J was trimmed by 0 bases and V by 3 bases; bases with no gene match: 8. The CDR3 region is CASSFSYQRGSTDTQYF. The CDR3 DNA sequence: TGTGCCAGCAGCTTCTCTTACCAGCGGGGGAGCACAGATACGCAGTATTTT.

This rearrangement joins TRBV5-1 to TRBJ2-3; TRBD2 agrees at 13 bases. V shed 4 bases, J shed 5 bases, and the junction held 4 bases outside the gene matches. The CDR3 runs 15 residues. Germline values: CDR1 SGHRS, CDR2 YFSETQ. CDR3 coding DNA: TGCGCCAGCAGCGCGGGACTAGCGGGGATAGATACGCAGTATTTT. This codes for CASSAGLAGIDTQYF.

This clonotype turned up a few times. CDR3 sequence (DNA): TGTGCCAGCAGCTTGGGGACCGCATCCGGGGAGCTGTTTTTT. Translating gives CASSLGTASGELFF. The J gene is TRBJ2-2, the V gene TRBV5-5; D not resolved. Trimming removed 0 bases from V and 6 bases from J, with 9 bases in between. The CDR3 covers 14 residues. CDR1 SGHKS and CDR2 YYEKEE come from the germline V gene (reference sequence).

J is TRBJ2-2 and V is TRBV5-1; tentative D call: TRBD2 (5 bases). V lost 2 bases and J 8 bases, leaving 19 bases between the germline ends. Per the germline V gene, CDR1 is SGHRS and CDR2 is YFSETQ. CDR3 length: 16 amino acids. The CDR3 is CASSLIESLPGGELFF. CDR3 sequence (DNA): TGCGCCAGCAGCTTAATCGAGAGCCTACCGGGAGGGGAGCTGTTTTTT.

The CDR3 nucleotides read TGTGCCAGCAGAGGGACAGGGGGCGAGCAGTACTTC. As protein: CASRGTGGEQYF. The chain carries TRBV2 and TRBJ2-7; 11 bases agree with TRBD1. The CDR3 is made up of 12 amino acids. CDR1 SNHLY and CDR2 FYNNEI come from the germline V gene. Trimming removed 6 bases from V and 6 bases from J; junction bases left unmatched: 1.

V is TRBV27 and J is TRBJ1-1; D perhaps matches TRBD1 (6 bases). The germline gives CDR1 MNHEY, CDR2 SMNVEV (reference sequence). The CDR3 spans 15 residues. V was cut by 6 bases and J by 1 base, with 15 bases left in between. The chain's CDR3 is CASSSLGGGNTEAFF. Here the CDR3 DNA reads TGTGCCAGCAGCTCGTTAGGAGGGGGGAACACTGAAGCTTTCTTT.

This clonotype came up a few times. The CDR3 nucleotides read TGTGCCAGCAGCCCCTGGGGGGGGGCGAACACAGATACGCAGTATTTT. Amino acids: CASSPWGGANTDTQYF. The chain employs TRBV7-9 and TRBJ2-3; a weak D match, TRBD2 (7 bases). The CDR3 consists of 16 residues. Germline-derived CDR1 and CDR2 are SEHNR and FQNEAQ (reference sequence). The V gene lost 5 bases and the J gene lost 2 bases, with 17 bases spanning the gap.

The chain links TRBV7-9 to TRBJ2-7; D is ambiguous. The CDR3 is 13 amino acids. Germline V lookup: CDR1 SEHNR, CDR2 FQNEAQ (reference sequence). V was pared by 4 bases and J by 4 bases, with 11 bases between. CDR3 amino acids: CASSSEHSYEQYV. In DNA form, the CDR3 reads TGTGCCAGCAGCTCTGAGCACTCTTACGAGCAGTACGTC.

The rearrangement uses TRBV20-1 and TRBJ2-3; TRBD2 matches at 11 bases. Per germline, CDR1 DFQATT and CDR2 SNEGSKA (reference sequence). Trimming cost V 4 bases and J 6 bases; bases outside gene matches: 9. CDR3 length: 15 residues. The CDR3 spells CSATHSGGAQDTQYF. CDR3 DNA sequence: TGCAGTGCTACTCATAGCGGGGGGGCCCAGGATACGCAGTATTTT.

This sequence joins TRBV6-5 and TRBJ1-2; a weak D match, TRBD1 (5 bases). Germline-derived CDR1 and CDR2 are MNHEY and SVGAGI. This CDR3 is 11 amino acids long. Trimming left V 6 bases short and J 6 bases short, with 8 bases between. DNA of the CDR3: TGTGCCAGCAGGAGGGGACATGGCTACACCTTC. Translated, it gives CASRRGHGYTF.

The chain has TRBV5-4 and TRBJ2-5, with 10 bases matching TRBD1. The CDR3 runs to 16 residues. Germline assignment: CDR1 SGHNT and CDR2 YYREEE (reference sequence). V lost 4 bases to trimming and J lost 1 base; unmatched junction nucleotides: 7. CDR3 protein: CASSDRQGAFQETQYF. CDR3 nucleotide sequence: TGTGCCAGCAGCGACCGACAGGGGGCCTTCCAAGAGACCCAGTACTTC.

The chain combines TRBV20-1 with TRBJ1-1; a possible D gene is TRBD1 (5 bases). Germline CDR1 DFQATT, CDR2 SNEGSKA (reference sequence). The CDR3 runs to 14 residues. V lost 2 bases to trimming and J lost 5 bases, with 15 bases between them. The CDR3 bases are TGCAGTGCTAGATGGCAGGGAGGAGAAACTGAAGCTTTCTTT. As protein: CSARWQGGETEAFF.

This clonotype was recorded only once. J is TRBJ2-1 and V is TRBV29-1, with D uncertain. The germline V and J ends were trimmed by 7 bases and 10 bases, with 11 bases remaining between them. The germline gives CDR1 SQVTM, CDR2 ANQGSEA. CDR3 length: 10 amino acids. In DNA, the CDR3 is TGCAGCGCCTACGCCGGGGAGCAGTTCTTC. Translating it yields CSAYAGEQFF.

This clonotype appeared many times. The chain links TRBV3-1 to TRBJ2-2; weak D call: TRBD2 (6 bases). The CDR3 runs to 15 residues. The V gene lost 4 bases and the J gene lost 6 bases, with 15 bases spanning the gap. Germline CDR1 and CDR2: LGHDT and YNNKEL (reference sequence). The CDR3 bases are TGTGCCAGCAGCCCCTGGGGCGGGGACGCCGGGGAGCTGTTTTTT. It yields the protein CASSPWGGDAGELFF.

The gene calls are TRBV6-5 and TRBJ1-1; a possible D gene is TRBD1 (5 bases). The V gene's germline CDR1 is MNHEY and CDR2 SVGAGI. The CDR3 runs to 12 residues. Trimming took off 9 bases at V and 5 bases at J, with 13 bases between the two ends. This CDR3 is CASRGAYTEAFF. CDR3 nucleotides: TGTGCCAGTCGTGGGGCTTATACTGAAGCTTTCTTT.

This clonotype was seen a handful of times. CDR3 region: CASSFRTGGGEQFF. In DNA, the CDR3 is TGTGCCAGCAGTTTTCGGACAGGGGGGGGTGAGCAGTTCTTC. J is TRBJ2-1 and V is TRBV27; 10 bases are shared with TRBD1. V shed 3 bases and J 9 bases; nucleotides not matched to a gene: 5. Germline V gene data show CDR1 as MNHEY and CDR2 as SMNVEV (reference sequence). The CDR3 sequence is 14 residues long.

CDR3 protein: CASSLDAGFGYGYTF. The CDR3 region has the DNA TGTGCCAGCAGCTTAGATGCGGGATTCGGCTATGGCTACACCTTC. This chain joins TRBV7-2 and TRBJ1-2; D remains ambiguous. CDR1 is SGHTA, CDR2 FQGNSA, per germline. Trimming cost V 1 base and J 4 bases, with 13 bases left between them. CDR3 length: 15 amino acids.

In its sample, this clonotype was seen a few times. The J gene is TRBJ1-2, the V gene TRBV4-3, with 7 positions matching TRBD1. Trimming removed 1 base from V and 6 bases from J; junction bases left unmatched: 11. The CDR3 totals 16 residues. Germline-derived CDR1 and CDR2 are LGHNA and YSLEER. CDR3 sequence (DNA): TGCGCCAGCAGCCAAGCTAGGGGGCGCACAGGTGATGGCTACACCTTC. Protein sequence: CASSQARGRTGDGYTF.

The genes are TRBV15 and TRBJ1-2; D gene unclear. The CDR3 extends over 14 amino acids. V lost 0 bases and J lost 4, with 9 bases in between. CDR1 is LNHNV and CDR2 is YYDKDF in the germline V gene (reference sequence). CDR3 region: CATSRDKGPYGYTF. The CDR3 DNA reads TGTGCCACCAGCAGAGACAAGGGCCCCTATGGCTACACCTTC.

The table lists this clonotype with a few counts. The V gene is TRBV3-1, the J gene TRBJ1-1; D uncertain. V lost 7 bases and J lost 1, with 10 bases in between. This CDR3 region has 13 residues. Germline-derived CDR1 and CDR2 are LGHDT and YNNKEL (reference sequence). The CDR3 DNA follows: TGTGCCAGCACCCACAACAGGAACACTGAAGCTTTCTTT. Protein product: CASTHNRNTEAFF.

In its sample, this clonotype was seen many times. The chain employs TRBV7-3 and TRBJ2-3; 7 bases match TRBD2. This CDR3 comprises 12 residues. Germline CDR1 is SGHTA and CDR2 is FQGTGA. V shed 4 bases and J 8 bases; nucleotides not matched to a gene: 3. The CDR3 DNA is TGTGCCAGCAGCTCGTTAGCGGGTACGCAGTATTTT. Protein sequence: CASSSLAGTQYF.

The V gene is TRBV20-1, the J gene TRBJ2-7; D is possibly TRBD2 (6 bases). The V gene lost 7 bases and the J gene lost 7 bases, with 8 bases spanning the gap. CDR1 and CDR2 from the germline V gene are DFQATT and SNEGSKA (reference sequence). This CDR3 spans 9 amino acids. Here the CDR3 reads CSVGGEQYV. Written as DNA, the CDR3 is TGCAGTGTGGGGGGAGAGCAGTACGTC.

This clonotype turned up a few times. This sequence joins TRBV5-1 and TRBJ2-2; TRBD2 matches at 7 bases. With V trimmed by 7 bases and J by 3 bases, 9 bases remained unmatched. This CDR3 has 15 amino acids. The V gene's germline CDR1 is SGHRS and CDR2 YFSETQ. The CDR3 DNA is TGCGCCAGCGGTCGGGGGGAAAGTTACACCGGGGAGCTGTTTTTT. As protein: CASGRGESYTGELFF.

J is TRBJ2-2 and V is TRBV4-3, with unresolved D. Germline assignment: CDR1 LGHNA and CDR2 YSLEER. Trimming took off 0 bases at V and 4 bases at J, with 6 bases between the two ends. The CDR3 totals 14 residues. CDR3 in DNA: TGCGCCAGCAGCCAAGATATGGTCACCGGGGAGCTGTTTTTT. The encoded protein is CASSQDMVTGELFF.

The V call is TRBV5-1, the J call TRBJ2-5; 7 nucleotides line up with TRBD1. With V trimmed by 5 bases and J by 5 bases, 15 bases remained unmatched. This CDR3 is built from 16 residues. The V gene's germline CDR1 is SGHRS and CDR2 YFSETQ. In DNA, the CDR3 is TGCGCCAGCAGTCTGCCCGAACAGGGGTCGAAGGAGACCCAGTACTTC. It yields the protein CASSLPEQGSKETQYF.

There are many counts of this clonotype. The CDR3 loop is CASSFGQETQYF. The CDR3 DNA sequence: TGTGCCAGCAGTTTTGGGCAAGAGACCCAGTACTTC. The rearrangement uses TRBV12-3 or TRBV12-4 and TRBJ2-5; D remains ambiguous. There are 12 residues in the CDR3. V shed 3 bases and J shed 2 bases, with 4 bases lying between them.

This clonotype has ten or more counts. The rearrangement uses TRBV7-9 and TRBJ2-6, with 11 positions matching TRBD2. The CDR3 is 18 residues long. The V gene end was trimmed by 5 bases and the J gene end by 0 bases; junction bases not matched to a gene: 6. In germline, CDR1 is SEHNR, CDR2 FQNEAQ (reference sequence). The CDR3 reads CASSPTSGALSGANVLTF. In nucleotides, the CDR3 is TGTGCCAGCAGCCCGACTAGCGGGGCGCTCTCTGGGGCCAACGTCCTGACTTTC.

The table lists this clonotype with many counts. The chain uses TRBV20-1 and TRBJ2-6; D remains unclear. Germline V gene data show CDR1 as DFQATT and CDR2 as SNEGSKA (reference sequence). CDR3 length: 13 residues. Deletions cut 4 bases from V and 2 bases from J, with 6 bases between. In DNA, the CDR3 is TGCAGTGCTAAGGGCACTGGGGCCAACGTCCTGACTTTC. It translates to CSAKGTGANVLTF.

This clonotype was counted only a few times. V is TRBV15 and J is TRBJ2-5; D might be TRBD1 or TRBD2, each matching 5 bases. With 6 bases removed from V and 4 bases from J, the gap between germline ends came to 15 bases. Germline assignment: CDR1 LNHNV and CDR2 YYDKDF (reference sequence). This CDR3 is built from 14 residues. CDR3 DNA: TGTGCCACCAGGAAAAGGGGAGAGGGAGAGACCCAGTACTTC. Residues: CATRKRGEGETQYF.

The chain has TRBV7-6 and TRBJ1-3; D is unclear. Trimming removed 5 bases at V and 0 bases at J, with 14 bases between. The germline CDR1 and CDR2 sequences are SGHVS and FNYEAQ. The CDR3 is 16 amino acids. The CDR3 is CASSPPGGYSGNTIYF. As DNA, the CDR3 is TGTGCCAGCAGCCCACCAGGTGGATACTCTGGAAACACCATATATTTT.